This TCR beta chain was identified during a study of CXCR3-negative and CXCR3-positive naive CD8 T cells. A word on this clonotype: What it binds is not known.

Broader study findings: Naive subsets had comparable surface CD5, so TRB CDR3 properties gauged TCR strength.

All TRB cDNA libraries came from 5' RACE performed with UMI labels. TCRdb reanalyzed the 5' RACE reads, giving one entry per CDR3 protein sequence and no DNA. There are 50,000 to 75,000 distinct CDR3 sequences in the sample, with more than 4% held by the top ten. Germline lookup yields CDR1 SGHVS and CDR2 FNYEAQ. The CDR3 contains 12 residues. This TCR derives from a human donor in good health. Some clones in this sample may be carry-over from other donors' samples. V gene TRBV7-6 combines with J gene TRBJ2-1; TCRdb picks TRBD1, but there is no DNA to check that call. Sequenced input: naive CXCR3- CD8+ T cells from blood. Indicated subset: CD45RO-CCR7+CD27+CD95- naive CD8+ T cells lacking CXCR3 (TNR3-). CDR3 sequence reads: CASSPRENEQFF.